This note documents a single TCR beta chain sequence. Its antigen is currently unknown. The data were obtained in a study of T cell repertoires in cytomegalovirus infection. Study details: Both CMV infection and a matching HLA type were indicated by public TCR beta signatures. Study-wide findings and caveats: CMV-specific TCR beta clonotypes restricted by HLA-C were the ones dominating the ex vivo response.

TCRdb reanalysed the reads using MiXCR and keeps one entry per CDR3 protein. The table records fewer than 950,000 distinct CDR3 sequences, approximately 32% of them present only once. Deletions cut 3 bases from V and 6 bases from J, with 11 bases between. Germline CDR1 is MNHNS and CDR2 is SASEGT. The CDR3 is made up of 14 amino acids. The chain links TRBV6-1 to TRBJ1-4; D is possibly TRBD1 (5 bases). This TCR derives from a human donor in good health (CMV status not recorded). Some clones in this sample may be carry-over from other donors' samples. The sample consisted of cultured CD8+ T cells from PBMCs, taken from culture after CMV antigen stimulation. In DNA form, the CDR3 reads TGTGCCAGCAGTGAGATGGGGCTAGATGAAAAACTGTTTTTT. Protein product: CASSEMGLDEKLFF.